Shown below are 24 T cell receptor beta chains from a single sample sequenced in a study of shared clonotypes between healthy human individuals. Clones were read by immunoSEQ multiplex PCR, and TCRdb kept only the in-frame ones, dropping some. Here the sample spans under 1,100,000 clones, 78% being singletons. The specimen sequenced was memory CD4+ T cells from PBMCs. Subset here: CD45RA-negative fraction. Receptors were obtained from a man in his late teens or twenties in good health. Some clones in this sample may be carry-over from other donors' samples.

Remarks on this clone: One base away lies a much larger clone, so this may be a sequencing read error. V gene TRBV9 combines with J gene TRBJ2-3; no clear D. CDR3 length equals 16 residues. Per the germline V gene, CDR1 is SGDLS and CDR2 is YYNGEE. The chain's CDR3 is CASNVGVSRFGDTQYF. CDR3 sequence (DNA): TGTGCCAGCAACGTAGGAGTTAGCCGCTTCGGAGATACGCAGTATTTT.

This clone came up once. The chain couples TRBV28 to TRBJ2-3; the match to TRBD2 covers 13 bases. The CDR3 has 17 residues. V lost 5 bases, J lost 7 bases, and 12 bases stayed unmatched. Germline CDR1 MDHEN, CDR2 SYDVKM. In nucleotides, the CDR3 is TGTGCCAGCAGTCTATCAATACCGGGACTAGCGGGAAATACGCAGTATTTT. It translates to CASSLSIPGLAGNTQYF.

This clone was counted between two and nine times. The genes are TRBV10-3 and TRBJ1-3; the match to TRBD1 covers 7 bases. Germline assignment: CDR1 ENHRY and CDR2 SYGVKD. The CDR3 has 18 amino acids. Losses at the gene ends were 5 bases for V and 0 bases for J; bases not matched to a gene: 13. The CDR3 DNA reads TGTGCCATCAGTCAGTATGGGACAGCCCAGAGCTCTGGAAACACCATATATTTT. Translated, it gives CAISQYGTAQSSGNTIYF.

The rearrangement joins TRBV30 to TRBJ2-3; D unclear. The CDR3 totals 13 residues. Trimming pared 4 bases from V and 2 bases from J, leaving 10 bases between. Germline CDR1 GTSNPN, CDR2 SVGIG (reference sequence). The CDR3 DNA is TGTGCCTGGACTCAAAAGTCCACAGATACGCAGTATTTT. Amino acids: CAWTQKSTDTQYF.

The chain joins TRBV29-1 to TRBJ2-3; 10 positions match TRBD1. With 4 bases clipped from V and 6 bases from J, the junction kept 7 bases outside the gene matches. Per the germline V gene, CDR1 is SQVTM and CDR2 is ANQGSEA. This CDR3 is built from 14 residues. The chain's CDR3 is CSVVATGGSDTQYF. The CDR3 DNA sequence: TGCAGCGTTGTCGCGACAGGGGGCTCGGATACGCAGTATTTT.

The chain is built from TRBV20-1 and TRBJ2-1; D uncertain. Germline V gene sequence: CDR1 DFQATT, CDR2 SNEGSKA (reference sequence). The CDR3 runs to 11 residues. Between the trimmed V and J ends, which lost 3 bases and 6 bases, there was a span of 6 bases. The CDR3 here is CSARRRNEQFF. The CDR3 DNA follows: TGCAGTGCTAGGCGGCGCAATGAGCAGTTCTTC.

This clone was detected once. The chain is built from TRBV7-3 and TRBJ2-3; 9 positions match TRBD2. Germline V lookup: CDR1 SGHTA, CDR2 FQGTGA. The junction had 3 bases not matched to a gene; V was cut back by 3 bases and J by 2 bases. The CDR3 extends over 15 amino acids. The CDR3 DNA reads as TGTGCCAGCAGCTTTTTAGCGGGGGCCACAGATACGCAGTATTTT. Protein sequence: CASSFLAGATDTQYF.

The chain couples TRBV7-2 to TRBJ2-3; D not resolved. Germline CDR1 and CDR2: SGHTA and FQGNSA. The CDR3 spans 14 residues. The V and J ends lost 4 bases and 0 bases respectively, with 8 bases between them. The chain's CDR3 is CASSWAGSTDTQYF. For the CDR3, the DNA is TGTGCCAGCAGCTGGGCCGGGAGCACAGATACGCAGTATTTT.

The rearrangement links TRBV5-4 to TRBJ1-1, with D possibly TRBD1 on 5 matching bases. The germline V gene encodes CDR1 SGHNT and CDR2 YYREEE (reference sequence). The CDR3 is made up of 15 amino acids. Trimming left V 0 bases short and J 3 bases short, with 12 bases between. CDR3 residues: CASSLVARVDTEAFF. The CDR3 nucleotides read TGTGCCAGCAGCTTGGTTGCCAGGGTAGACACTGAAGCTTTCTTT.

CDR3 amino acids: CASSLPGQVGYEQYF. The DNA of the CDR3 is TGTGCCAGCAGCTTACCGGGACAGGTAGGCTACGAGCAGTACTTC. The gene calls are TRBV5-4 and TRBJ2-7; 8 nucleotides agree with TRBD1. Trimming removed 2 bases from V and 3 bases from J; junction bases left unmatched: 7. The CDR3 consists of 15 residues. Germline CDR1 and CDR2: SGHNT and YYREEE (reference sequence).

V gene TRBV30 combines with J gene TRBJ1-1; D perhaps matches TRBD1 (5 bases). Trimming removed 0 bases from V and 4 bases from J, with 12 bases in between. This CDR3 contains 14 residues. CDR1 is GTSNPN and CDR2 is SVGIG in the germline V gene (reference sequence). DNA for the CDR3: TGTGCCTGGAGTGTAGGTGGCCAGGGCACTGAAGCTTTCTTT. Its translation is CAWSVGGQGTEAFF.

About this clone: The sample carries other DNA sequences with the same CDR3. The V gene is TRBV2, the J gene TRBJ2-7; D is perhaps TRBD1 (6 bases). The CDR3 extends over 11 amino acids. V shed 8 bases and J shed 3 bases, with 8 bases lying between them. Per the germline V gene, CDR1 is SNHLY and CDR2 is FYNNEI. This CDR3 reads CASSRGYEQYF. The CDR3 coding sequence is TGTGCCAGCTCCAGGGGCTACGAGCAGTACTTC.

The chain uses TRBV30 and TRBJ1-1, with D hard to call. V shed 2 bases and J shed 5 bases, with 15 bases lying between them. Germline V lookup: CDR1 GTSNPN, CDR2 SVGIG (reference sequence). CDR3 length: 14 residues. For the CDR3, the DNA is TGTGCCTGGAGTTCCTCGACGGGGAGGACTGAAGCTTTCTTT. Translation gives CAWSSSTGRTEAFF.

Worth noting for this clone: Other DNA sequences in this specimen translate into the identical CDR3. The chain uses TRBV7-8 and TRBJ1-5; D not certain. CDR1 SGHVS and CDR2 FQNEAQ come from the germline V gene. CDR3 length: 15 residues. V lost 0 bases, J lost 1 base, and 7 bases lay in between. The CDR3 coding sequence is TGTGCCAGCAGCTTAGCATTGGGAAGCAATCAGCCCCAGCATTTT. Translated: CASSLALGSNQPQHF.

This clone was recorded a few times. The chain employs TRBV5-1 and TRBJ2-1; either TRBD1 or TRBD2 may fit D (5 bases each). Per the germline V gene, CDR1 is SGHRS and CDR2 is YFSETQ. The V gene lost 4 bases and the J gene lost 4 bases, with 12 bases spanning the gap. CDR3 size: 14 residues. DNA for the CDR3: TGCGCCAGCAGCCGGGACGGAGAATACAATGAGCAGTTCTTC. Translated, it gives CASSRDGEYNEQFF.

V gene TRBV6-5 combines with J gene TRBJ1-1; D not resolved. The CDR3 has 15 amino acids. The V end lost 0 bases, the J end lost 0 bases, and 8 bases lay between the germline ends. CDR1 is MNHEY, CDR2 SVGAGI, per germline. The CDR3, as DNA: TGTGCCAGCAGTTACTCGCTGGAATTGAACACTGAAGCTTTCTTT. Translating gives CASSYSLELNTEAFF.

The CDR3 bases are TGTGCCAGCAGTCGGGACCCGAGCAATCAGCCCCAGCATTTT. Amino acids: CASSRDPSNQPQHF. The V gene is TRBV11-2, the J gene TRBJ1-5; D perhaps matches TRBD1 (5 bases). This CDR3 has 14 amino acids. V was pared by 6 bases and J by 1 base, with 10 bases between. Germline V gene lookup returns CDR1 SGHAT and CDR2 FQNNGV.

The chain employs TRBV5-6 and TRBJ2-1; D may be TRBD2 (5 bases). V gave up 5 bases and J gave up 10 bases, with 16 bases separating them. This CDR3 is 13 amino acids long. Looked up from germline, CDR1 is SGHDT and CDR2 is YYEEEE. Here the CDR3 DNA reads TGTGCCAGCAGTCAAATAACTAGAGCCGAGCAGTTCTTC. It specifies CASSQITRAEQFF. Looking up the rest from reference TRBV5-6 and TRBJ2-1 gives the full variable domain: DAGVTQSPTHLIKTRGQQVTLRCSPKSGHDTVSWYQQALGQGPQFIFQYYEEEERQRGNFPDRFSGHQFPNYSSELNVNALLLGDSALYLCASSQITRAEQFFGPGTRLTVL.

The V and J genes are TRBV9 and TRBJ2-2; unclear D gene. CDR1 is SGDLS, CDR2 YYNGEE, per germline. The CDR3 loop spans 12 amino acids. Between the trimmed V and J ends, which lost 0 bases and 8 bases, there was a span of 5 bases. The CDR3 loop is CASSVEIGELFF. Written as DNA, the CDR3 is TGTGCCAGCAGCGTAGAGATTGGGGAGCTGTTTTTT.

The chain combines TRBV30 with TRBJ1-4; the D gene is possibly TRBD1 (5 bases). This CDR3 spans 14 amino acids. Trimming shortened V by 3 bases and J by 7 bases, and 15 bases separated the two germline ends. From germline, CDR1 is GTSNPN and CDR2 SVGIG (reference sequence). CDR3 protein: CAWSQQGGSEKLFF. The DNA of the CDR3 is TGTGCCTGGAGCCAGCAGGGAGGTAGTGAAAAACTGTTTTTT.

This chain links TRBV28 with TRBJ2-5; unclear D gene. There are 13 residues in the CDR3. The V gene lost 5 bases and the J gene lost 4 bases, with 11 bases spanning the gap. Germline V gives CDR1 MDHEN, CDR2 SYDVKM. In nucleotides, the CDR3 is TGTGCCAGCAGTCCCCCCTGGGGAGAGACCCAGTACTTC. Its protein is CASSPPWGETQYF.

This chain uses TRBV18 with TRBJ1-1, with a weak D call TRBD1 (6 bases). Trimming cost V 3 bases and J 4 bases, with 15 bases left between them. The CDR3 is made up of 15 amino acids. Germline V gene data show CDR1 as KGHSH and CDR2 as LQKENI. The CDR3 bases are TGTGCCAGCTCACCCGGGGGCGGGTTGAGCACTGAAGCTTTCTTT. As protein: CASSPGGGLSTEAFF.

V gene TRBV4-3 combines with J gene TRBJ2-2; the D gene could be TRBD1 or TRBD2 (5 bases each). The V gene lost 4 bases and the J gene lost 6 bases, with 18 bases spanning the gap. Germline CDR1 reads LGHNA; CDR2 reads YSLEER. The CDR3 runs to 16 residues. The CDR3 bases are TGCGCCAGCAGCCGACCGGGACCCCCGGGCTCCGGGGAGCTGTTTTTT. Translation: CASSRPGPPGSGELFF.

The CDR3: CASSQNPGVGARDQPQHF. Here the CDR3 DNA reads TGCGCCAGCAGCCAGAATCCCGGCGTGGGGGCCCGGGATCAGCCCCAGCATTTT. The V gene is TRBV4-1, the J gene TRBJ1-5; D might be TRBD1 (6 bases). The V end was cut by 3 bases, the J end by 5 bases, with 23 bases between. The germline V gene has CDR1 MGHRA and CDR2 YSYEKL. This CDR3 is built from 18 residues.